This record covers a single TCR beta chain. Its antigen is still unknown. Assay used: immunoSEQ multiplex PCR; TCRdb lists only in-frame clones, some missing. Here the sample spans 15,000 to 20,000 clones, more than 75% being singletons. Time point described: cycle 4 day 1 (C4D1), after six to seven weeks of nivolumab. There was relapse after autologous stem cell transplantation in every patient, and there was variation in brentuximab vedotin exposure. Best response was recorded as complete response, partial response or progressive disease. This CDR3 has 15 residues. Deletions cut 3 bases from V and 2 bases from J, with 10 bases between. Germline values: CDR1 SGHTA, CDR2 FQGNSA. The data are from a study of PD-1 blockade in classical Hodgkin lymphoma. Overall study findings and caveats: Causes of the repertoire differences remain undefined, possibly disease activity or prior therapy. The study reported lower baseline TCR diversity in newly diagnosed patients than in healthy donors. CD4+ TCR diversity climbed significantly by C4D1, unlike CD8+ TCR diversity.

Sequenced material: peripheral blood mononuclear cells (PBMCs), taken before the fourth cycle of nivolumab. The clonotype was recovered from a human donor with classical Hodgkin lymphoma. V usage is TRBV7-2 and J usage is TRBJ1-4, with D possibly matching TRBD1 (5 bases). CDR3 nucleotides: TGTGCCAGCAGCTTTTCAGGGAGCACTAATGAAAAACTGTTTTTT. Residues: CASSFSGSTNEKLFF.